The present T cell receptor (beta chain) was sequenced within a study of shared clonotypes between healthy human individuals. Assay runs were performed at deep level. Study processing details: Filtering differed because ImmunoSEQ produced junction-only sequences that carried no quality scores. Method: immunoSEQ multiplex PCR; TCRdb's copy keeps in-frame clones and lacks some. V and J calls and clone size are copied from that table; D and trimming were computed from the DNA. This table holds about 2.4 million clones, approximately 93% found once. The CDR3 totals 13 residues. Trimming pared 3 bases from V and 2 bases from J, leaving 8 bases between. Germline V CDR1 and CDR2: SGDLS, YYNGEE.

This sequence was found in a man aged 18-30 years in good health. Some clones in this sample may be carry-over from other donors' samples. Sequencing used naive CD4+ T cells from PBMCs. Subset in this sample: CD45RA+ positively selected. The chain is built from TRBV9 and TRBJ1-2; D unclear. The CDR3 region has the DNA TGTGCCAGCAGCGCCGACTACAACTATGGCTACACCTTC. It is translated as CASSADYNYGYTF.